Listed below are T cell receptor beta chains from one sample, sequenced in a study of naive and memory T cell subsets. TCRdb used MiXCR to reprocess the UMI-ligation and nested PCR reads, holding one entry per CDR3 protein. Here the sample spans roughly 100,000 distinct CDR3 sequences, around 13% being singletons. Sequencing used naive CD8+ T cells from blood. Receptor source: a human donor in good health. CDR3s include the opening cysteine and the closing phenylalanine or tryptophan. The order of the fields is J gene, D gene, V gene, clone size, CDR3 DNA, CDR3 protein. The D gene is left open where the match is weak. Only some rows state a clone size, as once, few, many or a class for expanded clones.

>TRBJ1-5|.|TRBV12-3/TRBV12-4|.
TGTGCCAGCTCTCCATATAGCAATCAGCCCCAGCATTTT
CASSPYSNQPQHF
>TRBJ1-5|.|TRBV12-3/TRBV12-4|few
TGTGCCAGCAGTTTAGAGGGACGGAGGAATCAGCCCCAGCATTTT
CASSLEGRRNQPQHF
>TRBJ1-5|.|TRBV13|many
TGTGCCAGCAGCCTAAGGTCGGGCAATCAGCCCCAGCATTTT
CASSLRSGNQPQHF
>TRBJ1-6|.|TRBV4-2|.
TGTGCCAGCAGCCCCCCAGGACCGGCCAATTCACCCCTCCACTTT
CASSPPGPANSPLHF
>TRBJ2-5|TRBD2|TRBV10-3|few
TGTGCCATCAGCAGAACTAGCGGGGGCCAAGAGACCCAGTACTTC
CAISRTSGGQETQYF
>TRBJ1-2|.|TRBV4-2|few
TGTGCCAGCAGCCCACCTGCGGGGTTGGCCGGCTACACCTTC
CASSPPAGLAGYTF
>TRBJ2-2|.|TRBV29-1|many
TGCAGCGTTGTATGGGGACTCAGAGACACCGGGGAGCTGTTTTTT
CSVVWGLRDTGELFF
>TRBJ2-5|.|TRBV27|many
TGTGCCAGCAGTTTAGTAGGGAACCAAGAGACCCAGTACTTC
CASSLVGNQETQYF
>TRBJ1-6|.|TRBV6-1|few
TGTGCCAGCAGTGATCCTACCGACGGCAGGGAGGTGTGGTTCTCAGGAACGGCCCTCCACTTT
CASSDPTDGREVWFSGTALHF
>TRBJ1-4|.|TRBV10-3|few
TGTGCCATCAGTGAGGGCGATGAAAAACTGTTTTTT
CAISEGDEKLFF
>TRBJ2-3|.|TRBV7-6|few
TGTGCCAGCAGCCTCAGGGGTGGCGGGGTAGGCACAGATACGCAGTATTTT
CASSLRGGGVGTDTQYF
>TRBJ2-1|.|TRBV6-2/TRBV6-3|few
TGTGCCAGCAGTTACGGAGGGAGGGAGCAGTTCTTC
CASSYGGREQFF
>TRBJ1-1|.|TRBV25-1|once
TGTGTCAGCAGTGAAAACAGCCCCTACACTGAAGCTTTCTTT
CVSSENSPYTEAFF
>TRBJ2-5|.|TRBV5-1|.
TGCGCCAGCAGCGTAGACATGAACCTAGAGACCCAGTACTTC
CASSVDMNLETQYF
>TRBJ2-1|.|TRBV12-3/TRBV12-4|.
TGTGCCAGCAGTTTTGTGGGGGACAATGAGCAGTTCTTC
CASSFVGDNEQFF
>TRBJ2-1|.|TRBV19|few
TGTGCCAGTAGTCTTCGGTTAAGCGCCTACAATGAGCAGTTCTTC
CASSLRLSAYNEQFF
>TRBJ1-3|.|TRBV14|.
TGTGCCAGCAGCCGCAGGATCTCTGGAAACACCATATATTTT
CASSRRISGNTIYF
>TRBJ1-4|.|TRBV5-5|few
TGTGCCAGCAGCTTGAGAGACCGTTGGGTTGAAAAACTGTTTTTT
CASSLRDRWVEKLFF
>TRBJ2-7|TRBD1|TRBV11-1|.
TGTGCCAGCAGCTTTGCCAGGGACAGCTACGAGCAGTACTTC
CASSFARDSYEQYF
>TRBJ1-5|.|TRBV3-1|.
TGTGCCAGCAGCCAAGCCGGGGGCGGCAATAATCAGCCCCAGCATTTT
CASSQAGGGNNQPQHF